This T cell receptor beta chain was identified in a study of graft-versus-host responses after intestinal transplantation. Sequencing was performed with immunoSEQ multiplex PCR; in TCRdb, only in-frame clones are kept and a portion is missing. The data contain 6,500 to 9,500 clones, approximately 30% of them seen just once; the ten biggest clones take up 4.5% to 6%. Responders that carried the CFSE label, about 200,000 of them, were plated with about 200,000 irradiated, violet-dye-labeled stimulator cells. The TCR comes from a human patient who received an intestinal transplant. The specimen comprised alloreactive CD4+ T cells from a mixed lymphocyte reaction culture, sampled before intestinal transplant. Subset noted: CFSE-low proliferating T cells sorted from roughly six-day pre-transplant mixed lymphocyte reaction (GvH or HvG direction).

CDR3: CASSSRLGNTDTQYF. In DNA form, the CDR3 reads TGTGCCAGCAGTTCCCGACTAGGGAACACAGATACGCAGTATTTT. The chain uses TRBV28 and TRBJ2-3; the D gene is possibly TRBD2 (6 bases). This CDR3 comprises 15 residues. The germline V gene has CDR1 MDHEN and CDR2 SYDVKM. Trimming took off 4 bases at V and 2 bases at J, with 13 bases between the two ends. The full variable domain, with the rest looked up from reference TRBV28 and TRBJ2-3, is DVKVTQSSRYLVKRTGEKVFLECVQDMDHENMFWYRQDPGLGLRLIYFSYDVKMKEKGDIPEGYSVSREKKERFSLILESASTNQTSMYLCASSSRLGNTDTQYFGPGTRLTVL.